This TCR beta chain originates from a study of blood T cells in healthy people across ages. Study observations and caveats: Aged donors had fewer naive CD4+ cells and lower diversity than long-lived donors. Per-million-T-cell TCR beta diversity fell roughly linearly with age.

A sample-barcoded 5' primer and a J-beta primer mix were used in a second PCR of roughly 7 to 11 cycles. TCRdb analysed the 5' RACE reads with MiXCR anew, one entry per CDR3 protein. There are 550,000 to 650,000 distinct CDR3 sequences in the sample; about 25% occur only once, and over 3.5% lies in the top ten. As regards this clonotype: Its specificity is not known.

CDR1 is SGHAT and CDR2 is FQNNGV in the germline V gene. The CDR3 spans 12 residues. This sample also belongs to another study, concerning T cells of mothers and their children.

Sequencing input: blood. This TCR came from a boy younger than 10 in good health. V is TRBV11-2 and J is TRBJ2-5; D uncertain. The DNA end is a closer match to TRBJ2-1, so the J assignment may be wrong. The CDR3 spells CASSSTWYEQFF. Written as DNA, the CDR3 is TGTGCCAGCAGCTCAACCTGGTATGAGCAGTTCTTC.